One sample yielded the 14 T cell receptor beta chains listed below, sequenced in a study of CD8 T cells in ankylosing spondylitis. In TCRdb, the 5' RACE reads were re-called with MiXCR into one record per CDR3 protein. This sample has around 320,000 distinct CDR3 sequences, with 20% to 25% found just once. The sequencing input was blood, either unsorted or a sorted T cell fraction (not recorded which). The receptors come from a female donor with ankylosing spondylitis or in good health (not recorded which).

CDR3 nucleotides: TGTGCCAGCAGCCCTGGGACAGGGGTCCCCTACGAGCAGTACTTC. Amino acids: CASSPGTGVPYEQYF. This chain connects TRBV7-2 to TRBJ2-7; TRBD1 aligns across 10 bases. Germline loops: CDR1 SGHTA, CDR2 FQGNSA. V gave up 5 bases and J gave up 2 bases; unmatched junction bases: 6. The CDR3 extends over 15 amino acids.

The chain carries TRBV7-9 and TRBJ2-3; D ambiguous. The CDR3 runs 13 residues. Germline V gene lookup returns CDR1 SEHNR and CDR2 FQNEAQ (reference sequence). V shed 5 bases and J shed 2 bases, with 8 bases lying between them. The CDR3 region has the DNA TGTGCCAGCAGCACGGAAACCACAGATACGCAGTATTTT. Translated: CASSTETTDTQYF. Complete variable domain (other parts from reference TRBV7-9 and TRBJ2-3): DTGVSQNPRHKITKRGQNVTFRCDPISEHNRLYWYRQTLGQGPEFLTYFQNEAQLEKSRLLSDRFSAERPKGSFSTLEIQRTEQGDSAMYLCASSTETTDTQYFGPGTRLTVL.

This chain links TRBV6-1 with TRBJ1-4; 8 bases line up with TRBD1. The CDR3 spans 14 residues. V was pared by 7 bases and J by 8 bases, with 9 bases of the junction left unmatched. CDR1 is MNHNS, CDR2 SASEGT, per germline. The CDR3 protein is CASKQGVAVEKLFF. DNA of the CDR3: TGTGCCAGCAAACAGGGGGTCGCGGTAGAAAAACTGTTTTTT.

This clonotype was seen only a few times. This chain joins TRBV5-6 and TRBJ2-1; D is uncertain. Trimming stripped 0 bases from V and 2 bases from J, with 12 bases between. The CDR3 covers 16 residues. In germline, CDR1 is SGHDT, CDR2 YYEEEE. CDR3 nucleotide sequence: TGTGCCAGCAGCTTGGCCGCTCCAGCCCCCTACAATGAGCAGTTCTTC. This gives the protein CASSLAAPAPYNEQFF.

The V gene is TRBV6-1, the J gene TRBJ2-3; D gene unclear. The CDR3 contains 13 residues. CDR1 is MNHNS, CDR2 SASEGT, per germline. Trimming took 7 bases from V and 2 from J, leaving 10 bases between them. CDR3: CASNRPTTDTQYF. DNA for the CDR3: TGTGCCAGCAACCGCCCCACCACAGATACGCAGTATTTT.

In this sample, this clonotype turned up many times. V is TRBV12-3 or TRBV12-4 and J is TRBJ2-7; possible D gene TRBD1, 5 bases. Trimming cost V 6 bases and J 1 base, with 13 bases left between them. The CDR3 has 14 amino acids. The CDR3 DNA reads TGTGCCAGCAGCTCTACGACAGTTTCCTACGAGCAGTACTTC. It codes for CASSSTTVSYEQYF.

The V gene is TRBV7-3, the J gene TRBJ1-1; D is possibly TRBD1 (6 bases). Trimming removed 1 base at V and 5 bases at J, with 14 bases between. This CDR3 contains 15 residues. Germline CDR1 reads SGHTA; CDR2 reads FQGTGA. This chain's CDR3 is CASSLRGGAGTEAFF. The DNA for the CDR3 is TGTGCCAGCAGCTTAAGAGGGGGGGCAGGGACTGAAGCTTTCTTT.

This chain joins TRBV4-3 and TRBJ1-2, with 7 bases matching TRBD1. V shed 1 base, J shed 8 bases, and the junction held 1 base outside the gene matches. CDR1 is LGHNA, CDR2 YSLEER, per germline. This CDR3 contains 12 residues. The CDR3 spells CASSQGTGGYTF. The CDR3 DNA reads as TGCGCCAGCAGCCAAGGGACAGGAGGCTACACCTTC.

V usage is TRBV7-2 and J usage is TRBJ2-7; TRBD2 matches at 7 bases. The V and J ends lost 4 bases and 3 bases, in that order; junction bases with no gene match: 3. CDR3 size: 13 residues. The germline gives CDR1 SGHTA, CDR2 FQGNSA. CDR3 sequence: CASSSKRGYEQYF. Here the CDR3 DNA reads TGTGCCAGCAGCTCCAAGCGGGGCTACGAGCAGTACTTC. The full variable domain, completed using reference TRBV7-2 and TRBJ2-7, is GAGVSQSPSNKVTEKGKDVELRCDPISGHTALYWYRQSLGQGLEFLIYFQGNSAPDKSGLPSDRFSAERTGGSVSTLTIQRTQQEDSAVYLCASSSKRGYEQYFGPGTRLTVT.

This clonotype was observed at least ten times. The V call is TRBV10-3, the J call TRBJ2-5; the D gene could be TRBD1 or TRBD2 (5 bases each). Looked up from germline, CDR1 is ENHRY and CDR2 is SYGVKD. V lost 8 bases, J lost 5 bases, and 15 bases lay in between. CDR3 length: 13 residues. CDR3 nucleotides: TGTGCCATCCGTTCCGGGGCTACGGAGACCCAGTACTTC. It translates to CAIRSGATETQYF.

The chain recombines TRBV6-1 with TRBJ2-1; 12 bases fit TRBD2. The V gene's germline CDR1 is MNHNS and CDR2 SASEGT. Unmatched junction bases numbered 6, after V lost 5 bases and J lost 4 bases. The CDR3 spans 16 residues. The DNA for the CDR3 is TGTGCCAGCAGTCCTACAACTAGCGGGAGGTACAATGAGCAGTTCTTC. It encodes CASSPTTSGRYNEQFF.

The chain joins TRBV6-5 to TRBJ1-2; D not certain. The CDR3 is 14 residues long. Germline lookup yields CDR1 MNHEY and CDR2 SVGAGI. V shed 0 bases and J shed 7 bases, with 12 bases lying between them. Here the CDR3 DNA reads TGTGCCAGCAGTTACTCGAGGGATAGGTCTGGCTACACCTTC. Amino acid sequence: CASSYSRDRSGYTF.

The V gene is TRBV24-1, the J gene TRBJ2-2, with a tentative D call TRBD1 (6 bases). Per germline, CDR1 KGHDR and CDR2 SFDVKD. CDR3 length equals 15 residues. Trimming left V 8 bases short and J 3 bases short, with 15 bases between. The CDR3: CATILRDTYTGELFF. CDR3 nucleotide sequence: TGTGCCACCATCCTCCGGGACACATACACCGGGGAGCTGTTTTTT.

This clonotype was seen ten or more times. This chain joins TRBV11-3 and TRBJ2-7; either TRBD1 or TRBD2 may fit D (5 bases each). V gave up 5 bases and J gave up 2 bases, with 25 bases separating them. Germline V lookup: CDR1 SGHNT, CDR2 YENEEA. The CDR3 covers 18 residues. As DNA, the CDR3 is TGTGCCAGCAGCCCTATCGCCCGAGGGACCTCTGAGGCCTACGAGCAGTACTTC. It specifies CASSPIARGTSEAYEQYF.